These 30 T cell receptor beta chains were all obtained from the same sample, sequenced in a study of blood T cell repertoires in COVID-19. The table came from immunoSEQ multiplex PCR; TCRdb's copy has only in-frame clones and leaves some out. The sample lists 30,000 to 45,000 clones; around four fifths were seen once. Sequenced input: peripheral blood. These receptors all stem from a human donor in a cohort sampled during active or convalescent COVID-19. The donor label of this sample is uncertain.

The J gene is TRBJ2-5, the V gene TRBV6-2 or TRBV6-3; TRBD1 aligns across 7 bases. The V segment lost 2 bases and the J segment 2 bases; nucleotides outside the gene matches: 2. The V gene's germline CDR1 is MNHEY and CDR2 SVGEGT. The CDR3 sequence is 14 residues long. DNA of the CDR3: TGTGCCAGCAGTTACGGGACAGAGCAAGAGACCCAGTACTTC. It codes for CASSYGTEQETQYF.

The chain combines TRBV2 with TRBJ2-4; TRBD2 aligns across 10 bases. Germline V gene data show CDR1 as SNHLY and CDR2 as FYNNEI. The CDR3 consists of 15 residues. V lost 4 bases, J lost 0 bases, and 0 bases stayed unmatched. CDR3 nucleotide sequence: TGTGCCAGCAGTGGACTAGCGGGAGCCAAAAACATTCAGTACTTC. Translation gives CASSGLAGAKNIQYF.

This clone was recorded a few times. This chain joins TRBV7-2 and TRBJ2-1; 10 positions agree with TRBD2. The junction had 8 bases not matched to a gene; V was cut back by 1 base and J by 8 bases. This CDR3 is 16 amino acids long. CDR1 and CDR2 from the germline V gene are SGHTA and FQGNSA. The CDR3 coding sequence is TGTGCCAGCAGCTTAGAAGGGGCTAGCGGGAGCTATGAGCAGTTCTTC. Protein sequence: CASSLEGASGSYEQFF.

The rearrangement joins TRBV5-1 to TRBJ1-1, with 8 bases that match TRBD1. The CDR3 extends over 13 amino acids. The trim removed 7 bases at V and 8 bases at J, leaving 10 bases unmatched. Germline V gene data show CDR1 as SGHRS and CDR2 as YFSETQ. The CDR3 region is CASRRGQGGEAFF. The CDR3 nucleotides read TGCGCCAGCCGAAGAGGACAGGGCGGCGAAGCTTTCTTT.

The chain couples TRBV25-1 to TRBJ1-6; D is ambiguous. V was cut by 3 bases and J by 6 bases, with 9 bases left in between. This CDR3 comprises 14 residues. Germline lookup yields CDR1 MGHDK and CDR2 SYGVNS. CDR3 nucleotide sequence: TGTGCCAGCAGTGACATCGGTCTTAATTCACCCCTCCACTTT. Encoded protein: CASSDIGLNSPLHF.

This chain joins TRBV7-2 and TRBJ2-7, with TRBD2 matching over 12 bases. CDR3 length: 14 amino acids. Germline V CDR1 and CDR2: SGHTA, FQGNSA. V dropped 3 bases and J dropped 4; count of bases not matched to a gene: 1. CDR3 protein: CASSFGLAGYEQYF. The CDR3 DNA follows: TGTGCCAGCAGCTTCGGACTAGCGGGGTACGAGCAGTACTTC.

This sequence joins TRBV19 and TRBJ1-6; no clear D gene. Germline CDR1 LNHDA, CDR2 SQIVND (reference sequence). Trimming removed 4 bases at V and 0 bases at J, with 7 bases between. The CDR3 covers 15 residues. CDR3: CASSSRNSYNSPLHF. CDR3 DNA: TGTGCCAGTAGTAGCAGAAACTCCTATAATTCACCCCTCCACTTT.

This rearrangement joins TRBV7-2 to TRBJ2-3, with 10 bases aligning to TRBD2. V was clipped by 0 bases and J by 1 base; unmatched bases: 1. The CDR3 has 16 amino acids. The germline gives CDR1 SGHTA, CDR2 FQGNSA. CDR3 in amino acids: CASSLAGTSGTDTQYF. CDR3 nucleotides: TGTGCCAGCAGCTTAGCCGGGACTAGCGGCACAGATACGCAGTATTTT.

The chain has TRBV6-5 and TRBJ1-2; D not resolved. CDR1 MNHEY and CDR2 SVGAGI come from the germline V gene. The V end was cut by 5 bases, the J end by 5 bases, with 12 bases between. The CDR3 runs to 13 residues. CDR3: CASSMVLLYGYTF. CDR3 DNA: TGTGCCAGCAGTATGGTATTACTTTATGGCTACACCTTC.

The chain uses TRBV7-2 and TRBJ1-2, with TRBD1 matching over 8 bases. After removal of 5 bases from V and 7 bases from J, the junction contained 18 bases not matched to a gene. This CDR3 is built from 17 residues. In germline, CDR1 is SGHTA, CDR2 FQGNSA. The CDR3 protein is CASSARDRSLYRSGYTF. CDR3 sequence (DNA): TGTGCCAGCAGCGCCCGGGACAGGTCGCTTTATCGTTCTGGCTACACCTTC.

The V and J genes are TRBV10-3 and TRBJ1-5; perhaps TRBD1 as D (5 bases). The CDR3 is 16 residues long. Trimming removed 2 bases at V and 4 bases at J, with 15 bases between. Germline V gives CDR1 ENHRY, CDR2 SYGVKD. The CDR3 region is CAISEHSAQENQPQHF. The CDR3 bases are TGTGCCATCAGTGAGCACTCTGCACAGGAGAATCAGCCCCAGCATTTT.

The genes are TRBV19 and TRBJ1-5, with 7 bases matching TRBD1. Unmatched junction bases numbered 6, after V lost 3 bases and J lost 7 bases. Germline V gene data show CDR1 as LNHDA and CDR2 as SQIVND (reference sequence). The CDR3 totals 14 residues. CDR3 sequence reads: CASSIQTGNQPQHF. CDR3 sequence (DNA): TGTGCCAGTAGTATCCAGACAGGGAACCAGCCCCAGCATTTT.

The gene calls are TRBV30 and TRBJ2-7; 7 bases align to TRBD1. The CDR3 length is 15 residues. Germline loops: CDR1 GTSNPN, CDR2 SVGIG (reference sequence). The V and J ends lost 0 bases and 2 bases, in that order; junction bases with no gene match: 7. As DNA, the CDR3 is TGTGCCTGGAGTGTACTCCGACAGGGAACCTACGAGCAGTACTTC. This translates into CAWSVLRQGTYEQYF.

This chain joins TRBV7-8 and TRBJ1-4; D ambiguous. Germline V gene sequence: CDR1 SGHVS, CDR2 FQNEAQ. CDR3 size: 16 residues. The V and J ends lost 0 bases and 7 bases respectively, with 15 bases between them. The CDR3 DNA is TGTGCCAGCAGCTTAGCCCCTGGCAGGTGGGCTGAAAAACTGTTTTTT. Translation gives CASSLAPGRWAEKLFF.

This chain uses TRBV29-1 with TRBJ2-2; D possibly corresponds to TRBD2 (6 bases). The CDR3 spans 14 residues. V shed 0 bases and J shed 4 bases, with 9 bases lying between them. In germline, CDR1 is SQVTM, CDR2 ANQGSEA. The CDR3 loop is CSVEERGGTGELFF. As DNA, the CDR3 is TGCAGCGTTGAAGAGAGGGGAGGCACCGGGGAGCTGTTTTTT.

The rearrangement joins TRBV7-9 to TRBJ1-4; the match to TRBD1 covers 11 bases. V was pared by 5 bases and J by 7 bases, with 3 bases of the junction left unmatched. CDR3 length: 14 amino acids. Germline CDR1 SEHNR, CDR2 FQNEAQ (reference sequence). The CDR3 nucleotides read TGTGCCAGCAGCCCCGGGACAGGGGGTGAAAAACTGTTTTTT. It specifies CASSPGTGGEKLFF.

V and J are TRBV24-1 and TRBJ1-2; D is ambiguous. V shed 9 bases and J shed 1 base, with 11 bases lying between them. CDR3 size: 13 residues. Germline V gene data show CDR1 as KGHDR and CDR2 as SFDVKD. The CDR3 DNA follows: TGTGCCACCTCGGGTTCGCGTAACTATGGCTACACCTTC. Its protein is CATSGSRNYGYTF.

The V call is TRBV28, the J call TRBJ1-2; D uncertain. Trimming shortened V by 7 bases and J by 5 bases, and 11 bases separated the two germline ends. CDR3 length: 12 residues. Looked up from germline, CDR1 is MDHEN and CDR2 is SYDVKM. CDR3 sequence (DNA): TGTGCCAGCACCCGGAGGCCGTATGGCTACACCTTC. Protein: CASTRRPYGYTF.

The chain has TRBV6-5 and TRBJ2-7, with TRBD2 identical over 7 bases. The germline V gene encodes CDR1 MNHEY and CDR2 SVGAGI. The CDR3 length is 13 residues. Trimming at V came to 1 base and at J to 6 bases, leaving 3 bases not matched to a gene. The CDR3, as DNA: TGTGCCAGCAGTTACTGGACTAGTGTCGAGCAGTACTTC. It is translated as CASSYWTSVEQYF.

This clone was seen only a few times. The chain links TRBV7-2 to TRBJ2-3, with 10 bases that match TRBD2. Germline V lookup: CDR1 SGHTA, CDR2 FQGNSA. J gave up 4 bases and V 1 base, and 5 bases lay outside the gene matches. This CDR3 is 16 amino acids long. Here the CDR3 DNA reads TGTGCCAGCAGCTTAGGCCCTAGCGGGAGCCCAGATACGCAGTATTTT. This gives the protein CASSLGPSGSPDTQYF.

The chain links TRBV18 to TRBJ1-3; 9 nucleotides align to TRBD1. The V and J ends lost 6 bases and 3 bases, in that order; junction bases with no gene match: 9. The V gene's germline CDR1 is KGHSH and CDR2 LQKENI. The CDR3 is 16 residues long. CDR3 sequence: CASSLGTGKSGNTIYF. The CDR3 nucleotides are TGTGCCAGCTCCCTTGGGACAGGGAAAAGTGGAAACACCATATATTTT.

The rearrangement uses TRBV10-3 and TRBJ2-1, with TRBD2 matching over 7 bases. V was pared by 8 bases and J by 5 bases, with 12 bases of the junction left unmatched. CDR1 is ENHRY and CDR2 is SYGVKD in the germline V gene. This CDR3 has 15 residues. Written as DNA, the CDR3 is TGTGCCATCGGCGCCCCGGGACTACTACACAATGAGCAGTTCTTC. Protein: CAIGAPGLLHNEQFF.

This clone was seen a few times. J is TRBJ1-1 and V is TRBV7-9, with 7 bases aligning to TRBD1. CDR1 SEHNR and CDR2 FQNEAQ come from the germline V gene (reference sequence). The CDR3 loop spans 13 amino acids. Unmatched junction bases numbered 6, after V lost 5 bases and J lost 6 bases. This CDR3 reads CASSPTGKAEAFF. The CDR3 DNA is TGTGCCAGCAGCCCGACAGGGAAGGCTGAAGCTTTCTTT.

This clone was observed a few times. The rearrangement uses TRBV5-5 and TRBJ1-3; tentatively, D is TRBD1 (6 bases). CDR3 size: 14 residues. V was cut by 1 base and J by 4 bases, with 9 bases left in between. CDR1 and CDR2 (germline): SGHKS, YYEKEE (reference sequence). The CDR3 is CASSLWQGGNTIYF. CDR3 bases: TGTGCCAGCAGCTTGTGGCAGGGGGGAAACACCATATATTTT.

This clone was observed once. The sample has other DNA sequences that encode this CDR3 too. The rearrangement links TRBV5-4 to TRBJ2-1, with 10 bases fitting TRBD2. After removal of 2 bases from V and 2 bases from J, the junction contained 1 base not matched to a gene. The CDR3 length is 15 residues. Germline V gene data show CDR1 as SGHNT and CDR2 as YYREEE (reference sequence). The DNA for the CDR3 is TGTGCCAGCAGCTTAGGACTAGCGGCCTACAATGAGCAGTTCTTC. It is translated as CASSLGLAAYNEQFF.

This rearrangement joins TRBV7-2 to TRBJ1-2; 9 bases are a match to TRBD1. Trimming took 2 bases from V and 8 from J; bases not matched to a gene: 9. Germline V gene sequence: CDR1 SGHTA, CDR2 FQGNSA. The CDR3 length is 15 residues. CDR3 residues: CASSLFRDRGKGYTF. CDR3 coding DNA: TGTGCCAGCAGCTTATTCCGTGACAGGGGGAAAGGCTACACCTTC.

The gene calls are TRBV6-2 or TRBV6-3 and TRBJ2-2, with 10 bases matching TRBD1. Trimming took 6 bases from V and 5 from J; bases not matched to a gene: 6. The germline gives CDR1 MNHEY, CDR2 SVGEGT. The CDR3 has 15 residues. CDR3 loop: CASSPGTGVTGELFF. CDR3 nucleotide sequence: TGTGCCAGCAGCCCCGGGACAGGGGTTACCGGGGAGCTGTTTTTT.

The chain is built from TRBV2 and TRBJ1-4; D unresolved. The length of the CDR3 is 14 residues. The V end was cut by 7 bases, the J end by 0 bases, with 9 bases between. Germline V lookup: CDR1 SNHLY, CDR2 FYNNEI. Here the CDR3 reads CASMARTTNEKLFF. Here the CDR3 DNA reads TGTGCCAGCATGGCCAGAACAACTAATGAAAAACTGTTTTTT.

The chain has TRBV27 and TRBJ2-2, with 11 bases lining up with TRBD2. The CDR3 extends over 16 amino acids. The germline V gene has CDR1 MNHEY and CDR2 SMNVEV (reference sequence). V was pared by 1 base and J by 7 bases, with 5 bases of the junction left unmatched. The CDR3, as DNA: TGTGCCAGCAGTTTATTACTAGCGGGAGTATACGGGGAGCTGTTTTTT. Translated: CASSLLLAGVYGELFF.

This clone was recorded a few times. V gene TRBV10-3 combines with J gene TRBJ2-1; 7 nucleotides match TRBD2. J was trimmed by 9 bases and V by 0 bases; bases with no gene match: 11. This CDR3 comprises 16 residues. Germline V gene data show CDR1 as ENHRY and CDR2 as SYGVKD. The CDR3 reads CAISESMGGGPVEQFF. Here the CDR3 DNA reads TGTGCCATCAGTGAGTCGATGGGGGGAGGGCCGGTTGAGCAGTTCTTC.